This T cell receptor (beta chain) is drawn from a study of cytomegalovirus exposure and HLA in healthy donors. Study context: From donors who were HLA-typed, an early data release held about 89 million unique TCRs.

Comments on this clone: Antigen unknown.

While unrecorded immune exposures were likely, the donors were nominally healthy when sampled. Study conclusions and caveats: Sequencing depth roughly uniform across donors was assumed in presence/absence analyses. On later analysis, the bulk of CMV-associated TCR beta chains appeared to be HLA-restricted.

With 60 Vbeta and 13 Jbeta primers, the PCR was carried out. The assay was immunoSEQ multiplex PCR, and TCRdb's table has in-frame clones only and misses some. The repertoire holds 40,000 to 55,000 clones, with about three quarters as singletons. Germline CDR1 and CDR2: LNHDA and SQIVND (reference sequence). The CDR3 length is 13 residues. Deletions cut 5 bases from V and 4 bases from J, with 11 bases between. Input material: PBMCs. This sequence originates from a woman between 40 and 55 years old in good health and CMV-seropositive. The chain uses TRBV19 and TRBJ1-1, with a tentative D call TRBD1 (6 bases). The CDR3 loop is CASSLQGSTEAFF. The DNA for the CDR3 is TGTGCCAGTAGTCTCCAGGGGAGCACTGAAGCTTTCTTT.